One sample yielded the 22 T cell receptor beta chains listed below, sequenced in a study of blood T cell repertoires in COVID-19. Using immunoSEQ multiplex PCR, the repertoire was profiled, and TCRdb retains in-frame clones only, with some absent. The table shows about 220,000 clones, with around 88% occurring only once. Source material: PBMCs or T cells enriched from blood (not recorded which). The receptors originated from a woman aged 50 to 65 with acute COVID-19.

This chain joins TRBV4-1 and TRBJ2-1, with D possibly matching TRBD1 (6 bases). CDR3 length: 14 residues. CDR1 and CDR2 from the germline V gene are MGHRA and YSYEKL. V lost 6 bases and J lost 4, with 13 bases in between. For the CDR3, the DNA is TGCGCCAGCAGTGACAGGCCTCCTTACAATGAGCAGTTCTTC. Residues: CASSDRPPYNEQFF.

The V gene is TRBV7-2, the J gene TRBJ2-1; TRBD2 matches at 8 bases. CDR3 length: 15 amino acids. V was pared by 5 bases and J by 4 bases, with 7 bases of the junction left unmatched. Germline V gene sequence: CDR1 SGHTA, CDR2 FQGNSA. The CDR3 sequence is CASSLSGSGYNEQFF. The DNA of the CDR3 is TGTGCCAGCAGCCTGAGCGGGAGTGGGTACAATGAGCAGTTCTTC.

V and J are TRBV28 and TRBJ2-7; 11 bases fit TRBD2. CDR1 and CDR2 from the germline V gene are MDHEN and SYDVKM. The CDR3 consists of 15 residues. The trim removed 6 bases at V and 5 bases at J, leaving 9 bases unmatched. CDR3 coding DNA: TGTGCCAGCAGCTCTAGCGGGAGGAATCCCCACGAGCAGTACTTC. Its protein product is CASSSSGRNPHEQYF. The variable domain in full, with the rest retrieved from reference TRBV28 and TRBJ2-7, is DVKVTQSSRYLVKRTGEKVFLECVQDMDHENMFWYRQDPGLGLRLIYFSYDVKMKEKGDIPEGYSVSREKKERFSLILESASTNQTSMYLCASSSSGRNPHEQYFGPGTRLTVT.

V usage is TRBV5-6 and J usage is TRBJ1-5, with D maybe TRBD1 (6 bases). Germline assignment: CDR1 SGHDT and CDR2 YYEEEE. The ends were cut back, 3 bases at V and 7 bases at J, with 14 bases in the middle. The CDR3 runs to 14 residues. The CDR3 sequence is CASSWAGAGQPQHF. CDR3 DNA: TGTGCCAGCAGCTGGGCGGGGGCTGGACAGCCCCAGCATTTT.

This rearrangement joins TRBV2 to TRBJ1-5, with unresolved D. Germline CDR1 is SNHLY and CDR2 is FYNNEI. The CDR3 is 12 residues long. The V and J ends lost 5 bases and 7 bases respectively, with 9 bases between them. In nucleotides, the CDR3 is TGTGCCAGCAGTCGGGGTCCCCAGCCCCAGCATTTT. This codes for CASSRGPQPQHF.

The chain couples TRBV6-2 or TRBV6-3 to TRBJ1-5, with D maybe TRBD1 (6 bases). Germline V gene data show CDR1 as MNHEY and CDR2 as SVGEGT. With 5 bases removed from V and 9 bases from J, the gap between germline ends came to 17 bases. The CDR3 is 14 residues long. The CDR3 loop is CASSTDYRAPPQHF. CDR3 sequence (DNA): TGTGCCAGCAGTACAGACTACAGGGCCCCGCCCCAGCATTTT.

V usage is TRBV5-4 and J usage is TRBJ2-1; 9 bases are a match to TRBD2. The V segment lost 0 bases and the J segment 3 bases; nucleotides outside the gene matches: 1. CDR3 length: 15 amino acids. CDR1 is SGHNT and CDR2 is YYREEE in the germline V gene (reference sequence). The CDR3 sequence is CASSLGLADYNEQFF. The CDR3 coding sequence is TGTGCCAGCAGCTTGGGACTAGCGGACTACAATGAGCAGTTCTTC.

The chain uses TRBV7-2 and TRBJ1-6; D is undetermined. CDR3 size: 15 residues. V lost 1 base and J lost 7, with 11 bases in between. CDR1 is SGHTA and CDR2 is FQGNSA in the germline V gene. The CDR3 sequence: CASSLVSQSNSPLHF. CDR3 sequence (DNA): TGTGCCAGCAGCTTAGTCTCACAGTCCAATTCACCCCTCCACTTT.

The chain links TRBV24-1 to TRBJ1-5, with D maybe TRBD1 (5 bases). Trimming shortened V by 1 base and J by 0 bases, and 15 bases separated the two germline ends. The germline V gene encodes CDR1 KGHDR and CDR2 SFDVKD. The CDR3 is 18 residues long. CDR3 bases: TGTGCCACCAGTGATTTTAAGGGAGGGACCCATAGCAATCAGCCCCAGCATTTT. Translating gives CATSDFKGGTHSNQPQHF.

This clone was seen a few times. The genes are TRBV15 and TRBJ2-7; the D gene is possibly TRBD1 (5 bases). CDR3 length equals 13 residues. V was pared by 4 bases and J by 1 base, with 8 bases between. Germline lookup yields CDR1 LNHNV and CDR2 YYDKDF (reference sequence). CDR3 DNA sequence: TGTGCCACCAGCAACAGGAATTCCTACGAGCAGTACTTC. Its translation: CATSNRNSYEQYF.

This clone was observed a single time. The chain carries TRBV5-8 and TRBJ2-1; 8 bases align to TRBD2. Germline V gene lookup returns CDR1 SGHTS and CDR2 YDEGEE. Trimming at V came to 2 bases and at J to 5 bases, leaving 9 bases not matched to a gene. This CDR3 has 16 amino acids. CDR3 loop: CASSFLAGRADNEQFF. The CDR3 DNA follows: TGTGCCAGCAGCTTTTTAGCGGGGAGGGCTGACAATGAGCAGTTCTTC.

The gene calls are TRBV9 and TRBJ2-7; TRBD2 matches at 9 bases. This CDR3 spans 13 amino acids. V lost 1 base to trimming and J lost 5 bases; unmatched junction nucleotides: 1. Germline values: CDR1 SGDLS, CDR2 YYNGEE. The chain's CDR3 is CASSVSSGNEQYF. The CDR3 DNA reads as TGTGCCAGCAGCGTATCTAGCGGGAACGAGCAGTACTTC.

The chain combines TRBV5-1 with TRBJ1-2; 8 bases map to TRBD1. Germline-derived CDR1 and CDR2 are SGHRS and YFSETQ. With V trimmed by 2 bases and J by 8 bases, 8 bases remained unmatched. The CDR3 covers 14 residues. CDR3 coding DNA: TGCGCCAGCAGCTTATTTCAGGGGGCGGGCGGCTACACCTTC. Amino acids: CASSLFQGAGGYTF.

This chain uses TRBV28 with TRBJ1-5, with D uncertain. The germline V and J ends were trimmed by 5 bases and 11 bases, with 13 bases remaining between them. The CDR3 contains 12 residues. Germline V gene sequence: CDR1 MDHEN, CDR2 SYDVKM. The CDR3 coding sequence is TGTGCCAGCAGTACAACCCGGGTGGCCCAGCATTTT. Translation: CASSTTRVAQHF.

This chain's CDR3 is CASSYRGIETQYF. CDR3 coding DNA: TGTGCCAGCAGTTACAGGGGGATAGAGACCCAGTACTTC. This rearrangement joins TRBV6-6 to TRBJ2-5, with a weak D call TRBD1 (6 bases). Per the germline V gene, CDR1 is MNHNY and CDR2 is SVGAGI (reference sequence). V lost 2 bases to trimming and J lost 4 bases, with 8 bases between them. CDR3 size: 13 residues.

DNA of the CDR3: TGTGCCAGCTCACCGCCGCCGGGCGGGGAGCTGTTTTTT. Translating gives CASSPPPGGELFF. The chain joins TRBV18 to TRBJ2-2, with D hard to call. This CDR3 comprises 13 residues. Germline V gives CDR1 KGHSH, CDR2 LQKENI. The ends were cut back, 3 bases at V and 7 bases at J, with 9 bases in the middle.

The genes are TRBV7-3 and TRBJ2-1; 10 bases are shared with TRBD2. The CDR3 spans 20 residues. Trimming took 3 bases from V and 6 from J; bases not matched to a gene: 20. Germline CDR1 is SGHTA and CDR2 is FQGTGA. The CDR3 sequence: CASSFKGSSSGSRVGNEQFF. CDR3 sequence (DNA): TGTGCCAGCAGCTTCAAGGGGTCTTCTAGCGGGAGTAGGGTTGGCAATGAGCAGTTCTTC.

The chain couples TRBV28 to TRBJ2-3, with 9 bases matching TRBD2. Germline CDR1 is MDHEN and CDR2 is SYDVKM. The ends lost 2 bases at V and 4 bases at J; junction bases unmatched: 7. The CDR3 sequence is 16 residues long. The DNA of the CDR3 is TGTGCCAGCAGTTTAACGGCGGGAGGGCCCGCAGATACGCAGTATTTT. Its translation: CASSLTAGGPADTQYF.

The chain links TRBV27 to TRBJ1-2; the D gene is possibly TRBD1 (5 bases). The V gene's germline CDR1 is MNHEY and CDR2 SMNVEV (reference sequence). The ends were cut back, 8 bases at V and 4 bases at J, with 11 bases in the middle. The CDR3 sequence is 12 residues long. The CDR3 spells CASSTGGYGYTF. CDR3 DNA sequence: TGTGCCAGCTCAACAGGCGGCTATGGCTACACCTTC.

The rearrangement links TRBV5-4 to TRBJ2-3; 14 bases are a match to TRBD2. V lost 4 bases, J lost 1 base, and 5 bases stayed unmatched. Germline loops: CDR1 SGHNT, CDR2 YYREEE (reference sequence). This CDR3 spans 17 amino acids. The CDR3 DNA sequence: TGTGCCAGCAGCCGACTAGCGGGAGGGCCCCGCACAGATACGCAGTATTTT. This codes for CASSRLAGGPRTDTQYF.

The chain is built from TRBV11-3 and TRBJ2-1, with TRBD2 matching over 14 bases. The trim removed 5 bases at V and 6 bases at J, leaving 6 bases unmatched. Germline V CDR1 and CDR2: SGHNT, YENEEA. CDR3 length equals 16 residues. The CDR3 spells CASSARGLAGANEQFF. CDR3 DNA: TGTGCCAGCAGCGCCCGGGGACTAGCGGGAGCCAATGAGCAGTTCTTC. Based on the CDR3 plus reference TRBV11-3 and TRBJ2-1, the full variable domain is EAGVVQSPRYKIIEKKQPVAFWCNPISGHNTLYWYLQNLGQGPELLIRYENEEAVDDSQLPKDRFSAERLKGVDSTLKIQPAELGDSAVYLCASSARGLAGANEQFFGPGTRLTVL.

The chain carries TRBV2 and TRBJ2-3; a weak D match, TRBD1 (6 bases). This CDR3 region has 15 residues. With 5 bases removed from V and 3 bases from J, the gap between germline ends came to 15 bases. Germline V gene sequence: CDR1 SNHLY, CDR2 FYNNEI. The CDR3 sequence: CASSPRAGVTDTQYF. CDR3 nucleotide sequence: TGTGCCAGCAGTCCTAGGGCAGGGGTGACAGATACGCAGTATTTT.